Listed here are 7 T cell receptor beta chains from one sample, sequenced in a study of breast tumors, draining lymph nodes, adjacent tissues. Breast cancer patients provided tissue from their axillary draining lymph nodes. TCRdb re-called the multiplex PCR reads through MiXCR, storing one row per CDR3 protein. The sample has approximately 280,000 distinct CDR3 sequences; roughly 31% are singletons. The sample was axillary lymph node tissue. The receptors originated from a female donor with breast cancer. Some clones in this sample may be carry-over from other donors' samples.

The chain employs TRBV18 and TRBJ1-2; weak D call: TRBD1 (6 bases). Germline lookup yields CDR1 KGHSH and CDR2 LQKENI. V dropped 0 bases and J dropped 5 bases, with 10 bases sitting between them. The CDR3 contains 14 residues. The CDR3 nucleotides read TGTGCCAGCTCACCACCTGCAGGGGTGTATGGCTACACCTTC. This translates into CASSPPAGVYGYTF.

The chain links TRBV29-1 to TRBJ2-3, with 8 bases lining up with TRBD1. This CDR3 contains 13 residues. The J segment lost 11 bases and the V segment lost 4 bases, leaving 11 bases of the junction unmatched. Germline-derived CDR1 and CDR2 are SQVTM and ANQGSEA. The CDR3 bases are TGCAGCGTTGTCTGGACAGGGTACAATGAGCAGTATTTT. Its translation is CSVVWTGYNEQYF.

The rearrangement links TRBV12-3 or TRBV12-4 to TRBJ2-7, with 9 bases lining up with TRBD1. This CDR3 has 13 amino acids. CDR3 in DNA: TGTGCTAGTGTGGGACAGGGATTTGTCGAGCAGTACTTC. Its translation is CASVGQGFVEQYF.

This rearrangement joins TRBV7-3 to TRBJ2-3; TRBD2 agrees at 11 bases. The CDR3 covers 15 residues. Germline values: CDR1 SGHTA, CDR2 FQGTGA. This chain's CDR3 is CARSLAGESTDTQYF. The CDR3 DNA reads as TGTGCTAGATCACTAGCGGGAGAAAGCACAGATACGCAGTATTTT. The whole variable domain, remainder taken from reference TRBV7-3 and TRBJ2-3, is GAGVSQTPSNKVTEKGKYVELRCDPISGHTALYWYRQSLGQGPEFLIYFQGTGAADDSGLPNDRFFAVRPEGSVSTLKIQRTERGDSAVYLCARSLAGESTDTQYFGPGTRLTVL.

This clonotype has at least ten counts. V usage is TRBV11-2 and J usage is TRBJ1-2; D unresolved. The V end was cut by 1 base, the J end by 6 bases, with 6 bases between. The CDR3 has 12 amino acids. Germline V gene lookup returns CDR1 SGHAT and CDR2 FQNNGV. CDR3 in amino acids: CASSLGPDGYTF. The DNA for the CDR3 is TGTGCCAGCAGCTTAGGCCCGGATGGCTACACCTTC.

This clonotype was counted a few times. For the CDR3, the DNA is TGTGCCAGCAGTCACCTCCGGACAGGGGTGGAGACCCAGTACTTC. Residues: CASSHLRTGVETQYF. The V call is TRBV6-5, the J call TRBJ2-5; TRBD1 matches at 9 bases. Germline CDR1 is MNHEY and CDR2 is SVGAGI. The CDR3 length is 15 residues. Trimming cost V 5 bases and J 5 bases; bases outside gene matches: 9.

A word on this clonotype: It is likely a read error, because the conserved phenylalanine at the end of the CDR3 is missing. It is unclear where the CDR3 begins or ends on the DNA, so no DNA is shown, and the CDR3 is as TCRdb lists it. The chain employs TRBV19 and TRBJ1-6. CDR1 is LNHDA and CDR2 is SQIVND in the germline V gene (reference sequence). Inclusive of both ends, the CDR3 amounts to 8 amino acids. The CDR3 spells CASSTPPV.